The rows below give T cell receptor beta chains drawn from one sample of a study of long-term antiretroviral therapy in people with HIV. The assay was immunoSEQ multiplex PCR, and TCRdb's table has in-frame clones only and misses some. The sample carries roughly 37,000 clones, 75% to 85% recorded once. This material consisted of unsorted PBMCs, taken 3.4 years after starting antiretroviral therapy. All receptors derive from a man younger than 45 with HIV. Each CDR3 is given without its conserved first and last residue.

V: TRBV7-9; J: TRBJ1-2; CDR3: ASSLTVDGYT
V: TRBV20-1; J: TRBJ2-7; CDR3: SAASGNEQY
V: TRBV28; J: TRBJ1-5; CDR3: ASSLQQGSNQPQH
V: TRBV25-1; J: TRBJ2-3; CDR3: ASSAQSVAWADTQY
V: TRBV11-2; J: TRBJ2-7; CDR3: ASSLDSGSYEQY
V: TRBV5-4; J: TRBJ2-1; CDR3: ASSLGQGSYNEQF
V: TRBV29-1; J: TRBJ2-1; CDR3: SVEAGLAGGGHAF
V: TRBV18; J: TRBJ1-2; CDR3: ASSPERNYGYT
V: TRBV5-4; J: TRBJ2-2; CDR3: ASSLGGTGELF
V: TRBV7-2; J: TRBJ1-5; CDR3: ASSSPGGGSVVNQPQH
V: TRBV7-2; J: TRBJ2-3; CDR3: ASSLGQSNTDTQY
V: TRBV18; J: TRBJ1-5; CDR3: ASSPRGSNQPQH
V: TRBV7-9; J: TRBJ2-5; CDR3: ASSTGQYQETQY
V: TRBV10-1; J: TRBJ1-2; CDR3: ASSDGSYGYT
V: TRBV5-1; J: TRBJ2-1; CDR3: ASSIGLANEQF
V: TRBV18; J: TRBJ2-2; CDR3: ASPSGTGRTNTGELF
V: TRBV23-1; J: TRBJ1-2; CDR3: TCRGDRGYT
V: TRBV6-5; J: TRBJ2-1; CDR3: ASSDGGRQF
V: TRBV28; J: TRBJ2-6; CDR3: ASSSGTGANVLT
V: TRBV9; J: TRBJ2-1; CDR3: ASSSIVGDNEQF
V: TRBV5-1; J: TRBJ2-2; CDR3: ASSSFAGGLTNTGELF
V: TRBV7-9; J: TRBJ2-7; CDR3: ASSLETSGYEQY